This TCR beta chain was sequenced for a study of T cell repertoires in cytomegalovirus infection. Across the study: Recently identified HLA-C-restricted CMV epitopes were used, and well-studied HLA-B-restricted CMV epitopes were used as well. Indications of both CMV infection and matching HLA type were provided by public TCR beta signatures. Study-wide findings and caveats: Carriers of CMV and the relevant HLA type were discriminated by public TCR beta frequency. In two of eight donors, the top clonotype was HLA-C-restricted CMV-specific.

The CDR3 covers 13 residues. Trimming removed 7 bases at V and 0 bases at J, with 7 bases between. The V gene's germline CDR1 is MNHEY and CDR2 SMNVEV (reference sequence). Using its own MiXCR run on the reads, TCRdb lists one record per CDR3 protein. The table includes 700,000 to 850,000 distinct CDR3 sequences, 32% detected once. This clonotype was found a few times. Its specificity is unknown. The source was cultured CD8+ T cells from PBMCs, collected from culture after CMV antigen stimulation. The TCR originated in a human donor in good health (CMV status not recorded). Some clones in this sample may be carry-over from other donors' samples. The chain joins TRBV27 to TRBJ2-1; the D gene is possibly TRBD1 (5 bases). The CDR3 here is CASKDISYNEQFF. The CDR3 bases are TGTGCCAGCAAGGACATCTCCTACAATGAGCAGTTCTTC.